This note documents a single TCR beta chain sequence. Measured with immunoSEQ multiplex PCR; TCRdb has only the in-frame clones, and not every one. The sample has 150,000 to 200,000 clones; about 88% are singletons. This record belongs to a study of blood T cell repertoires in COVID-19. The CDR3 is made up of 13 amino acids. Germline-derived CDR1 and CDR2 are GTSNPN and SVGIG (reference sequence). The ends lost 2 bases at V and 7 bases at J; junction bases unmatched: 8. The chain couples TRBV30 to TRBJ2-7; 7 bases are shared with TRBD1. The sequenced sample consisted of peripheral blood. This TCR derives from a man aged 60 to 75 with acute or convalescent COVID-19. The DNA of the CDR3 is TGTGCCTGGAGTATTGGGACAGCGAGGGAGCAGTACGTC. This encodes CAWSIGTAREQYV.